This T cell receptor beta chain was identified in a study of naive and memory T cell subsets. This clonotype was detected only a few times. An equimolar mix of two oligonucleotides served as the beta constant-region primer for TRBC1 and TRBC2. Ligated cDNA was amplified by four rounds of PCR with nested alpha and beta constant-region primers and SP2. MiXCR was run by TCRdb on the UMI-ligation and nested PCR reads, yielding one entry per CDR3 protein. This table has approximately 80,000 distinct CDR3 sequences, about 9.9% appearing once. The clonotype comes from a human donor in good health. Sequenced: naive CD8+ T cells from blood.

CDR3 coding DNA: TGTGCCAGCAGTTCCCCTCCCGGGACAGTGAACACTGAAGCTTTCTTT. Its protein is CASSSPPGTVNTEAFF. The V call is TRBV27, the J call TRBJ1-1; 7 nucleotides match TRBD1. The CDR3 loop spans 16 amino acids. The J segment lost 0 bases and the V segment lost 4 bases, leaving 8 bases of the junction unmatched. Germline values: CDR1 MNHEY, CDR2 SMNVEV (reference sequence).